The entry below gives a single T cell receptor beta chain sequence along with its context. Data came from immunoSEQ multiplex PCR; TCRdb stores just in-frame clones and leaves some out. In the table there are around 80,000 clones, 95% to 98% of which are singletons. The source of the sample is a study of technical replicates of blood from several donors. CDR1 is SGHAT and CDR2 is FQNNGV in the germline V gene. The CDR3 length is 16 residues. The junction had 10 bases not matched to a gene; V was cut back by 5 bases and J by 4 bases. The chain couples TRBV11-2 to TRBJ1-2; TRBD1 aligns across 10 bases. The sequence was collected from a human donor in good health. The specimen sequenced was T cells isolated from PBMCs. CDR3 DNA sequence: TGTGCCAGCAGCGTCCCGGGACAGGGGATGGTCTATGGCTACACCTTC. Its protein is CASSVPGQGMVYGYTF. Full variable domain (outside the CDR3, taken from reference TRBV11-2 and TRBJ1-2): EAGVAQSPRYKIIEKRQSVAFWCNPISGHATLYWYQQILGQGPKLLIQFQNNGVVDDSQLPKDRFSAERLKGVDSTLKIQPAKLEDSAVYLCASSVPGQGMVYGYTFGSGTRLTVV.